Here is one TCR beta chain with its context. These data belong to a study of blood T cell repertoires in COVID-19. With 4 bases removed from V and 2 bases from J, the gap between germline ends came to 8 bases. The CDR3 loop spans 13 amino acids. Germline CDR1 is SGHTA and CDR2 is FQGNSA. Sequenced by immunoSEQ multiplex PCR; TCRdb stores in-frame clones only, minus some. This sample carries some 60,000 clones, about 80% of them seen once, and the ten largest clones take roughly 10%. This sequence joins TRBV7-2 and TRBJ1-2, with a tentative D call TRBD1 (6 bases). Sample: peripheral blood. The receptor was isolated from a man aged 45-65 years with COVID-19, enrolled during active disease. Here the CDR3 reads CASSSTGNYGYTF. The CDR3 DNA reads as TGTGCCAGCAGCTCAACAGGGAACTATGGCTACACCTTC. Together with reference TRBV7-2 and TRBJ1-2, the CDR3 gives the full variable domain: GAGVSQSPSNKVTEKGKDVELRCDPISGHTALYWYRQSLGQGLEFLIYFQGNSAPDKSGLPSDRFSAERTGGSVSTLTIQRTQQEDSAVYLCASSSTGNYGYTFGSGTRLTVV.